Shown below are 8 T cell receptor beta chains from a single sample sequenced in a study of identical twins. TCRdb reprocessed the 5' RACE reads with MiXCR, giving one entry per CDR3 protein. This table holds over 600,000 distinct CDR3 sequences, around 20% found once. The data were also submitted as part of a second study, on T cells expressing NK-cell markers.

Sequencing used PBMCs. The source is a woman between 18 and 29 years old in good health.

This clonotype came up a few times. The rearrangement uses TRBV12-3 or TRBV12-4 and TRBJ2-5; D not certain. The V end was cut by 6 bases, the J end by 2 bases, with 16 bases between. The CDR3 totals 15 residues. CDR3 region: CASSLRSARQETQYF. Here the CDR3 DNA reads TGTGCCAGCAGCCTCAGGTCGGCCCGACAAGAGACCCAGTACTTC.

J is TRBJ2-1 and V is TRBV5-1; 10 bases fit TRBD1. There are 16 residues in the CDR3. Trimming removed 3 bases from V and 4 bases from J; junction bases left unmatched: 7. CDR1 and CDR2 (germline): SGHRS, YFSETQ. The CDR3: CASSWGDRGGYNEQFF. The CDR3, as DNA: TGCGCCAGCAGCTGGGGGGACAGGGGTGGTTACAATGAGCAGTTCTTC.

This clonotype has a handful of counts. The V call is TRBV24-1, the J call TRBJ2-1; TRBD2 might be the D (5 bases). The CDR3 covers 13 residues. The germline V gene encodes CDR1 KGHDR and CDR2 SFDVKD. Trimming took off 4 bases at V and 9 bases at J, with 12 bases between the two ends. Here the CDR3 reads CATSDTRGFEQFF. CDR3 DNA: TGTGCCACCAGTGACACCCGGGGATTTGAGCAGTTCTTC.

This clonotype has ten or more counts. The rearrangement joins TRBV5-1 to TRBJ2-2; 9 nucleotides agree with TRBD1. The CDR3 runs 14 residues. Germline lookup yields CDR1 SGHRS and CDR2 YFSETQ. V gave up 4 bases and J gave up 6 bases; unmatched junction bases: 4. The CDR3 region has the DNA TGCGCCAGCAGCCCGGGACAGGGCCCCGGGGAGCTGTTTTTT. It is translated as CASSPGQGPGELFF.

The CDR3 DNA follows: TGCAGAGTCCTCAGGACAGGGAAGAGGGATGAGCAGTTCTTC. It specifies CRVLRTGKRDEQFF. V and J are TRBV20-1 and TRBJ2-1; 8 bases align to TRBD1. Germline CDR1 and CDR2: DFQATT and SNEGSKA (reference sequence). The length of the CDR3 is 14 residues.

This clonotype showed up just a few times. The chain has TRBV6-6 and TRBJ1-1; D gene ambiguous. The CDR3 runs to 13 residues. Germline lookup yields CDR1 MNHNY and CDR2 SVGAGI (reference sequence). V lost 7 bases to trimming and J lost 0 bases, with 9 bases between them. The CDR3 reads CASNPKVNTEAFF. Written as DNA, the CDR3 is TGTGCCAGCAATCCAAAGGTGAACACTGAAGCTTTCTTT.

This clonotype was seen a few times. The chain carries TRBV20-1 and TRBJ2-4; D might be TRBD1 (6 bases). CDR1 is DFQATT, CDR2 SNEGSKA, per germline (reference sequence). Trimming left V 5 bases short and J 1 base short, with 12 bases between. This CDR3 spans 14 amino acids. The chain's CDR3 is CSAGLGGAKNIQYF. The CDR3 region has the DNA TGCAGTGCTGGGTTAGGGGGTGCCAAAAACATTCAGTACTTC.

This clonotype was detected a few times. The V call is TRBV5-1, the J call TRBJ1-2; 8 bases fit TRBD1. In germline, CDR1 is SGHRS, CDR2 YFSETQ. The CDR3 is 14 residues long. Losses at the gene ends were 1 base for V and 2 bases for J; bases not matched to a gene: 1. The CDR3 reads CASSLSGGNYGYTF. The CDR3 DNA reads TGCGCCAGCAGCTTGTCAGGGGGCAACTATGGCTACACCTTC.